The source of this TCR beta chain is a study of T cell repertoires in cytomegalovirus infection. Study summary: HLA-B-restricted CMV epitopes that are well studied, plus recently identified HLA-C-restricted ones, were used by the study. An indication of both CMV infection and matching HLA type came from public TCR beta signatures.

This clonotype was picked up a small number of times. Its antigen is not known. One entry per CDR3 protein, called by TCRdb with MiXCR from the reads. The sample has about a million distinct CDR3 sequences, around 30% seen once. The CDR3 extends over 14 amino acids. Germline CDR1 and CDR2: LNHDA and SQIVND (reference sequence). V lost 5 bases and J lost 0, with 10 bases in between. Sample: cultured CD8+ T cells from PBMCs, taken from culture after CMV antigen stimulation. This chain joins TRBV19 and TRBJ1-1; D is ambiguous. This receptor was obtained from a human donor in good health (CMV status not recorded). Some clones in this sample may be carry-over from other donors' samples. This CDR3 is CASSGDTMNTEAFF. The CDR3 DNA reads as TGTGCCAGTAGTGGTGACACCATGAACACTGAAGCTTTCTTT.